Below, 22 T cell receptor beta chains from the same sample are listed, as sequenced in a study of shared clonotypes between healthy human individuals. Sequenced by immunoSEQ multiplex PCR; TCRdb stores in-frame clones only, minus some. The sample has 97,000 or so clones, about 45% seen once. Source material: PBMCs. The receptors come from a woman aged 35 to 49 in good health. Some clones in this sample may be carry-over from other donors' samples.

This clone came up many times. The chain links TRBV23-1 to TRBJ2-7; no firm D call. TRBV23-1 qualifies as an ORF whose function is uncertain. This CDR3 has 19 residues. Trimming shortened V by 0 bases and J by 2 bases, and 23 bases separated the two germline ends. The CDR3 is CASSQSPYRTARKTYEQYF. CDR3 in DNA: TGCGCCAGCAGTCAATCTCCTTATCGAACAGCACGTAAAACCTACGAGCAGTACTTC.

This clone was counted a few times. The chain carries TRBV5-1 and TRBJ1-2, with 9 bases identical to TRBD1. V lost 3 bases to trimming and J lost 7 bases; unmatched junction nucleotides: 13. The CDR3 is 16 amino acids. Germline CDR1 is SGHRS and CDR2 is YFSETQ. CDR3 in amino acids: CASSSNPGQGRGGYTF. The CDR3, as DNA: TGCGCCAGCAGCTCCAACCCGGGACAGGGACGCGGTGGCTACACCTTC.

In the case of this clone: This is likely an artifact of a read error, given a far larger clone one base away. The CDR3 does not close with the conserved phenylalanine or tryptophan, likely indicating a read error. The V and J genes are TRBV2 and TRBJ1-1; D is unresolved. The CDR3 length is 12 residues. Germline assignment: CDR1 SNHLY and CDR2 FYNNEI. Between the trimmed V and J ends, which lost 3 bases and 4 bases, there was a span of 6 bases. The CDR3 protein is CASSERSTEAFL. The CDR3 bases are TGTGCCAGCAGTGAGCGAAGCACTGAAGCTTTCCTT.

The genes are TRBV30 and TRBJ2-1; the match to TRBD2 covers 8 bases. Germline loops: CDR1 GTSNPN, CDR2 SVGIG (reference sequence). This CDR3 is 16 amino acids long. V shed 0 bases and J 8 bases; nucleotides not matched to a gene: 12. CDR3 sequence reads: CAWSVGLAGGGDEQFF. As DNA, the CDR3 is TGTGCCTGGAGTGTGGGGCTCGCGGGAGGTGGCGATGAGCAGTTCTTC.

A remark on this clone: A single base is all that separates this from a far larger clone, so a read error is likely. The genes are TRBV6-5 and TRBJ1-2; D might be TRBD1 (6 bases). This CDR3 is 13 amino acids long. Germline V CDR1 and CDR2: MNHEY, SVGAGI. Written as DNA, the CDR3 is TGTGCCAGCAGTGAACAGGGTATCTATAGCTACACCTTC. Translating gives CASSEQGIYSYTF.

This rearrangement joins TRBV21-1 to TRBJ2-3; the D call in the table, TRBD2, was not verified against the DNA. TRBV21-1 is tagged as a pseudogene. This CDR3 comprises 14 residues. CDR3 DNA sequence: TGCGCCAGCAGCCAAGGACGGAGAACAGATACGCAGTATTTT. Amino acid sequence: CASSQGRRTDTQYF.

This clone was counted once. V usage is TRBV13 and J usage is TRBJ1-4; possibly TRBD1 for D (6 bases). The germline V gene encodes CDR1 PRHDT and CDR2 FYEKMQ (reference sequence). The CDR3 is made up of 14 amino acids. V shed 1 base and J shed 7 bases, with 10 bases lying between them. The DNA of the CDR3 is TGTGCCAGCAGCTTAGTCCTAGGGGGTGAAAAACTGTTTTTT. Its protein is CASSLVLGGEKLFF.

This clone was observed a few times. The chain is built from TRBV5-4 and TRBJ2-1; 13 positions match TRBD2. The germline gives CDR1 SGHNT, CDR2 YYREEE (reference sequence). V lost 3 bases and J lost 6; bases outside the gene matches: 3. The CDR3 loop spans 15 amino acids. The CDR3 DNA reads TGTGCCAGCAGCTCTGGGACTAGCGGGATCAATGAGCAGTTCTTC. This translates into CASSSGTSGINEQFF.

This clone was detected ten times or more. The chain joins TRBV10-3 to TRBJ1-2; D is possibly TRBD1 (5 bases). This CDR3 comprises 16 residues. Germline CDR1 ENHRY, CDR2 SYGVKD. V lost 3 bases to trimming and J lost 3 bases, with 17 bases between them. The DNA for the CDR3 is TGTGCCATCAGTGATCTCGTCGGGGGGAGTTACTATGGCTACACCTTC. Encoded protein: CAISDLVGGSYYGYTF.

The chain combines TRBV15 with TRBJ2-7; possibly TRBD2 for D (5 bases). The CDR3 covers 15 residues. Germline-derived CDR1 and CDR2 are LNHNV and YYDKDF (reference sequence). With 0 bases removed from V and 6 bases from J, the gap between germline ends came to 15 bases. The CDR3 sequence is CATSRDQRPEGEQYF. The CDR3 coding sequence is TGTGCCACCAGCAGAGATCAGCGGCCCGAGGGCGAGCAGTACTTC.

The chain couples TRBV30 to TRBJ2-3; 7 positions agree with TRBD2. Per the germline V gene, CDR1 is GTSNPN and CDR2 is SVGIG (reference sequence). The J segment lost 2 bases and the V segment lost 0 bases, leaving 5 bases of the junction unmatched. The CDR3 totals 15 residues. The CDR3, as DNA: TGTGCCTGGAGTGTTGGGCTAGCGGACACAGATACGCAGTATTTT. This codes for CAWSVGLADTDTQYF.

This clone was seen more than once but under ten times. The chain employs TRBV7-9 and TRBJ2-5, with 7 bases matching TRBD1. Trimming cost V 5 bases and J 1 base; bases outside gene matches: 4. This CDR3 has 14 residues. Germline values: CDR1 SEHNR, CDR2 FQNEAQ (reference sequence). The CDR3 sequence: CASSQGQIQETQYF. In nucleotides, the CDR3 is TGTGCCAGCAGCCAGGGACAGATCCAAGAGACCCAGTACTTC.

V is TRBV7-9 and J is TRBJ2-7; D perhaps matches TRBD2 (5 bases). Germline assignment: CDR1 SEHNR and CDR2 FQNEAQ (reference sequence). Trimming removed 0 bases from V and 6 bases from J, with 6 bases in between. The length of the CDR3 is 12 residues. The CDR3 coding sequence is TGTGCCAGCAGCTTAGCAGGGAGCGAGCAGTACTTC. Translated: CASSLAGSEQYF.

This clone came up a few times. The CDR3 here is CASSPDGDGELFF. DNA for the CDR3: TGTGCCAGCTCACCAGATGGGGACGGGGAGCTGTTTTTT. This rearrangement joins TRBV18 to TRBJ2-2; no clear D gene. Looked up from germline, CDR1 is KGHSH and CDR2 is LQKENI. Trimming took 2 bases from V and 7 from J, leaving 8 bases between them. This CDR3 comprises 13 residues.

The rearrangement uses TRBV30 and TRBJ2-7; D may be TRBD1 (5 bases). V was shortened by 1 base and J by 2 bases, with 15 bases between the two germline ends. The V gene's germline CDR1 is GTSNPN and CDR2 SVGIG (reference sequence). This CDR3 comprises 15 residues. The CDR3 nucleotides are TGTGCCTGGAGTGAAGGCCTTCAGGGCCCCTACGAGCAGTACTTC. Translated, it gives CAWSEGLQGPYEQYF.

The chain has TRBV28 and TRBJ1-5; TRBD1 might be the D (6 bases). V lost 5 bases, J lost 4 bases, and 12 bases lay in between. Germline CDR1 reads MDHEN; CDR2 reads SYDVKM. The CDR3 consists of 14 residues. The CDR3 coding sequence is TGTGCCAGCAGTCCACAGGGAAGAAATCAGCCCCAGCATTTT. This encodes CASSPQGRNQPQHF.

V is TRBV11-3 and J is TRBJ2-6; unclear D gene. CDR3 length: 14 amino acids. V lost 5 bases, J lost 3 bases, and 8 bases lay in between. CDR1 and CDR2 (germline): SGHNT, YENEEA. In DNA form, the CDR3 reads TGTGCCAGCAGCCCCCATTTTGGGGCCAACGTCCTGACTTTC. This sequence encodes CASSPHFGANVLTF.

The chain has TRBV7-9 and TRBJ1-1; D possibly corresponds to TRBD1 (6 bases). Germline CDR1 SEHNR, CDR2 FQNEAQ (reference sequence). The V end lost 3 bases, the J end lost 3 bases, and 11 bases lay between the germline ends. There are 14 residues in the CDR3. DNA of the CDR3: TGTGCCAGCAGCTTCCAGGGGAAGGACACTGAAGCTTTCTTT. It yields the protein CASSFQGKDTEAFF.

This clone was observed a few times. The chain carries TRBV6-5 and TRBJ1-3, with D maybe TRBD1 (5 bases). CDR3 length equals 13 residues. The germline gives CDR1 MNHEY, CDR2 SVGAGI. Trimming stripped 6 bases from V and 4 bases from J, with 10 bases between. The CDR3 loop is CASSRQQGNTIYF. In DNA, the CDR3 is TGTGCCAGCAGCCGACAGCAGGGAAACACCATATATTTT.

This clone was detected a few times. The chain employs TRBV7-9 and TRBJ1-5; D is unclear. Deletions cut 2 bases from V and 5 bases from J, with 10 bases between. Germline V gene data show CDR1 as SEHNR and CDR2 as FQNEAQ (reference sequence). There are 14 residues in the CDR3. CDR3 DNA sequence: TGTGCCAGCAGCTTAAGGACGGAACATCAGCCCCAGCATTTT. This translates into CASSLRTEHQPQHF.

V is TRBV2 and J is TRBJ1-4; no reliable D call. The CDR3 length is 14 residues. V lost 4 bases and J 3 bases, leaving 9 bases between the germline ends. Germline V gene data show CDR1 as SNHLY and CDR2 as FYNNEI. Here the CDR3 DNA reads TGTGCCAGCAGTGTTGTTTTGGCTAATGAAAAACTGTTTTTT. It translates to CASSVVLANEKLFF.

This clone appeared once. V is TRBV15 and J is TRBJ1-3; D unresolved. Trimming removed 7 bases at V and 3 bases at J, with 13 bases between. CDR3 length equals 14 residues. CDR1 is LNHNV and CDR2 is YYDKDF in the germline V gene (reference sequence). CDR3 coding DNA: TGTGCCACCACTTCGGACCTGGGTGGAAACACCATATATTTT. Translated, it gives CATTSDLGGNTIYF.